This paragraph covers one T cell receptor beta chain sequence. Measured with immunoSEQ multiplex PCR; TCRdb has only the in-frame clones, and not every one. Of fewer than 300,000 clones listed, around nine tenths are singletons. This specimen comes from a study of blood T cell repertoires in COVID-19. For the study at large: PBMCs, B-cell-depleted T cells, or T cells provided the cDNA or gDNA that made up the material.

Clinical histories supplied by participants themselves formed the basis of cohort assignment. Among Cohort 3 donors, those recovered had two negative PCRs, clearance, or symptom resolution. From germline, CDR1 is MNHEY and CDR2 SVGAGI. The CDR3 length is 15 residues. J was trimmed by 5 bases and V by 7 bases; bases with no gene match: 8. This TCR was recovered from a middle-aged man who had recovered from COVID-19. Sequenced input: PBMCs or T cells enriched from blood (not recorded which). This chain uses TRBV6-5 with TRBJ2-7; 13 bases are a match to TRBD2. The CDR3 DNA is TGTGCCAGCACTCCCGGGACTAGCGGGGCTGACGAGCAGTACTTC. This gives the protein CASTPGTSGADEQYF.